The entry that follows covers one TCR beta chain sequence. Enrolled through a virtual design, the participants were between about 18 and 100 years of age and came from 24 US areas. Clinical histories supplied by participants themselves formed the basis of cohort assignment. Symptom resolution, clearance, or two negative PCRs marked donors in Cohort 3 as recovered. The protocol was immunoSEQ multiplex PCR, while the TCRdb copy is restricted to in-frame clones and leaves out a portion. Of more than 300,000 clones listed, around nine tenths were seen once; the top ten hold more than 0.95%. This entry is derived from a study of blood T cell repertoires in COVID-19. Study-wide background: T cells, B-cell-depleted T cells, or PBMCs supplied cDNA or gDNA.

The source is a woman younger than 30 who had recovered from COVID-19. The sequenced material came from PBMCs or T cells enriched from blood (not recorded which).

The CDR3 region has the DNA TGTGCCAGCAGCTTAGAAGCGTCTGCGACCCAGTACTTC. Translation gives CASSLEASATQYF. The chain uses TRBV7-2 and TRBJ2-5, with D unclear. The length of the CDR3 is 13 residues. The germline CDR1 and CDR2 sequences are SGHTA and FQGNSA. Trimming took off 1 base at V and 7 bases at J, with 10 bases between the two ends.